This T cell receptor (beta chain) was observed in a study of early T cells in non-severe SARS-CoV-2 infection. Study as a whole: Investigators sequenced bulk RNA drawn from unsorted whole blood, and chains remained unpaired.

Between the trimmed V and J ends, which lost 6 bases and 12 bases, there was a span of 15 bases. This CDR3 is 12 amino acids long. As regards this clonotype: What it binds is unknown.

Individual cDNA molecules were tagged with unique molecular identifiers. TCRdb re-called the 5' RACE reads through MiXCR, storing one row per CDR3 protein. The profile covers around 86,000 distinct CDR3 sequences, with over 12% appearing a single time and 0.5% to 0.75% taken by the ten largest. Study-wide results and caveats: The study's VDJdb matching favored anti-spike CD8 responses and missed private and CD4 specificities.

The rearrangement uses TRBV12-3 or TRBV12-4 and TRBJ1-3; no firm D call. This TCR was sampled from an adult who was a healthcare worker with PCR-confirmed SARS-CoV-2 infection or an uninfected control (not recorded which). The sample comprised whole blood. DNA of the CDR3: TGTGCCAGCAGCAAAGAGGGTAGTATCATATATTTT. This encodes CASSKEGSIIYF.